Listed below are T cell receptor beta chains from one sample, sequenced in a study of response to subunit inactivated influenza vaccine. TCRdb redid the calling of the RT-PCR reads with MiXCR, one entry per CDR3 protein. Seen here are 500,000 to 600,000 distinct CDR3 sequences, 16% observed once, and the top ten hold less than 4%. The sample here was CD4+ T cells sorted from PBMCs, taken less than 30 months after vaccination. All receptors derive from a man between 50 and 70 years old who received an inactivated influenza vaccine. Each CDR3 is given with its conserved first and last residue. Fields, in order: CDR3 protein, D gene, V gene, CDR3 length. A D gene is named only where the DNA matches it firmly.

CSAIAGSTDTQYF	-	TRBV20-1	13
CASSPTGQKGDEQFF	-	TRBV18	15
CASSLDQVTHEQYF	-	TRBV7-2	14
CASSTTGGWQYF	TRBD1	TRBV5-1	12
CASSQDLRGEQFF	-	TRBV4-3	13
CATSDLGAYNEQFF	-	TRBV24-1	14
CASRRGDRAIGEQYF	TRBD1	TRBV6-1	15
CSAFDPGGNTGELFF	TRBD2	TRBV20-1	15
CASSPPRAHEQRAFF	-	TRBV28	15
CASSSWVASAYEQYF	-	TRBV6-5	15
CASSLAAGATGELFF	TRBD2	TRBV7-2	15
CASSDDGTTSTDTQYF	-	TRBV2	16
CASSQELGSSSYNEQFF	-	TRBV4-3	17
CATAGPTNEKLFF	-	TRBV10-3	13
CASSLVQLSYNEQFF	-	TRBV5-1	15
CASSQEGTGRNEKLFF	TRBD1	TRBV4-1	16
CASSEGSGGETQYF	-	TRBV2	14
CASSHNAGAGELFF	-	TRBV6-2/TRBV6-3	14
CATSDPPLVRGSSYNEQFF	-	TRBV24-1	19
CASSLGQGGDTQYF	-	TRBV5-1	14
CSARDIPQGETQYF	-	TRBV20-1	14
CASSTGTGGSKNIQYF	TRBD1	TRBV9	16
CASSPRLLRTDTQYF	-	TRBV5-6	15
CSAGTSGIGELFF	TRBD2	TRBV29-1	13
CASSARDRVNYGYTF	TRBD1	TRBV5-6	15
CASSLEMTRIHYF	-	TRBV7-2	13
CASGSGSTGRETQYF	-	TRBV5-1	15
CASSLPQGRGETQYF	-	TRBV28	15
CASSVSPDGRFDTQYF	-	TRBV9	16
CASRELAGGYNEQFF	TRBD2	TRBV5-1	15
CSAHDGRAYNEQFF	TRBD2	TRBV20-1	14
CASSFRSGRITDTQYF	-	TRBV12-3/TRBV12-4	16
CASSRDRGRQPQHF	TRBD1	TRBV6-1	14
CASSLRLGQNYEQYF	TRBD1	TRBV12-3/TRBV12-4	15
CAWSLSYEQYF	-	TRBV30	11
CATSRSGTGPYNEQFF	-	TRBV15	16
CASAPAGQGGYTF	-	TRBV5-1	13
CSPLAGTGVHEQYF	TRBD1	TRBV20-1	14
CASSYLGKTNSTQYF	-	TRBV6-5	15
CASSQEPGTPGREQFF	-	TRBV4-3	16
CSARVPGLADTGELFF	TRBD2	TRBV20-1	16
CASTRFGSYEQYF	-	TRBV14	13
CSALSRGTEAFF	-	TRBV20-1	12
CASSFGRQQETQYF	-	TRBV5-1	14
CASSLLATGEHEQYF	-	TRBV28	15
CSVRRDQTTDTQYF	-	TRBV29-1	14
CASSDLAKNIQYF	-	TRBV6-6	13
CSVGDFNEKLFF	-	TRBV29-1	12